The clone carrying this T cell receptor beta chain was counted a few times. The antigen is undetermined. Use of 60 Vbeta and 13 Jbeta primers characterized the PCR. TCRdb's table, derived via immunoSEQ multiplex PCR, lists solely in-frame clones and lacks some. This table has 150,000 or so clones, over 60% appearing once. The data originate from a study of cytomegalovirus exposure and HLA in healthy donors. Study overall: Early released data comprised 80 million to 90 million unique TCRs from HLA-typed donors.

This CDR3 is built from 16 residues. The trim removed 3 bases at V and 1 base at J, leaving 7 bases unmatched. Per the germline V gene, CDR1 is SGDLS and CDR2 is YYNGEE. Study outcomes and limitations: In a later analysis, productive TCRs from donors in an Asian-associated ancestry cluster reportedly carried fewer N-insertions than the cohort mean. Information on immune exposure was restricted to one variable (CMV serostatus).

The sample was PBMCs. The V and J genes are TRBV9 and TRBJ2-4; TRBD1 matches at 7 bases. This receptor was taken from a woman between 18 and 30 years old in good health and CMV-seronegative. In DNA, the CDR3 is TGTGCCAGCAGCGAGGGGGCAGGGTGGGCCAAAAACATTCAGTACTTC. Its translation: CASSEGAGWAKNIQYF. Full variable domain (rest looked up from reference TRBV9 and TRBJ2-4): DSGVTQTPKHLITATGQRVTLRCSPRSGDLSVYWYQQSLDQGLQFLIQYYNGEERAKGNILERFSAQQFPDLHSELNLSSLELGDSALYFCASSEGAGWAKNIQYFGAGTRLSVL.